A single sample is the source of the 9 T cell receptor beta chains below, sequenced in a study of cytomegalovirus exposure and HLA in healthy donors. Primers: 60 Vbeta forward and 13 Jbeta reverse. Assay: immunoSEQ multiplex PCR; the TCRdb copy retains only in-frame clones and omits some. The table lists roughly 170,000 clones, 65% to 80% of them singletons. Input material: PBMCs. These receptors were obtained from a woman between 25 and 40 years old in good health and CMV-seronegative.

The V gene is TRBV4-1, the J gene TRBJ2-1; TRBD2 matches 8 bases. Germline loops: CDR1 MGHRA, CDR2 YSYEKL. This CDR3 region has 16 residues. V dropped 3 bases and J dropped 1; count of bases not matched to a gene: 5. The chain's CDR3 is CASSQSGRYSYNEQFF. The CDR3, as DNA: TGCGCCAGCAGCCAGAGCGGGAGATATTCCTACAATGAGCAGTTCTTC.

The rearrangement joins TRBV28 to TRBJ2-7; a weak D match, TRBD2 (5 bases). From germline, CDR1 is MDHEN and CDR2 SYDVKM. Between the trimmed V and J ends, which lost 4 bases and 2 bases, there was a span of 15 bases. CDR3 length: 15 amino acids. This CDR3 is CASSSSSRGTYEQYF. The DNA for the CDR3 is TGTGCCAGCAGTTCGTCTAGCAGAGGGACCTACGAGCAGTACTTC.

The chain employs TRBV5-1 and TRBJ1-1; the D gene is possibly TRBD1 (6 bases). CDR3 length: 15 residues. The ends were cut back, 2 bases at V and 1 base at J, with 12 bases in the middle. Per the germline V gene, CDR1 is SGHRS and CDR2 is YFSETQ. CDR3 region: CASSLLQGTNTEAFF. As DNA, the CDR3 is TGCGCCAGCAGCTTACTACAGGGCACGAACACTGAAGCTTTCTTT.

The CDR3, as DNA: TGTGCCAGCAGTCTACAGGGGGTAGCTTCCTACGAGCAGTACTTC. This gives the protein CASSLQGVASYEQYF. This chain connects TRBV5-4 to TRBJ2-7, with 8 bases matching TRBD1. The V and J ends lost 5 bases and 1 base, in that order; junction bases with no gene match: 8. The germline CDR1 and CDR2 sequences are SGHNT and YYREEE (reference sequence). The CDR3 contains 15 residues.

In the case of this clone: Other nucleotide sequences from this sample produce the same CDR3. V gene TRBV10-2 combines with J gene TRBJ1-1; 7 bases match TRBD1. Germline-derived CDR1 and CDR2 are WSHSY and SAAADI. Unmatched junction bases numbered 11, after V lost 6 bases and J lost 7 bases. The CDR3 spans 14 residues. CDR3: CASRLRDSLLEAFF. CDR3 nucleotide sequence: TGCGCCAGCAGACTCCGGGACAGCTTGCTTGAAGCTTTCTTT.

This chain uses TRBV11-2 with TRBJ2-1; a possible D gene is TRBD2 (6 bases). Trimming cost V 6 bases and J 13 bases, with 16 bases left between them. Per germline, CDR1 SGHAT and CDR2 FQNNGV. This CDR3 is 12 amino acids long. CDR3 protein: CASSFTMGGQFF. The CDR3, as DNA: TGTGCCAGCAGTTTCACAATGGGAGGACAGTTCTTC.

CDR3 sequence reads: CAWSNVRQGRTYEQYF. The CDR3 DNA follows: TGTGCCTGGAGTAACGTCCGACAGGGGCGGACCTACGAGCAGTACTTC. V usage is TRBV30 and J usage is TRBJ2-7, with 8 bases identical to TRBD1. Germline V CDR1 and CDR2: GTSNPN, SVGIG (reference sequence). This CDR3 is built from 16 residues. J lost 2 bases, V lost 2 bases, and 11 bases had no gene match.

The genes are TRBV5-4 and TRBJ1-2; D might be TRBD1 (5 bases). The germline CDR1 and CDR2 sequences are SGHNT and YYREEE (reference sequence). Between the trimmed V and J ends, which lost 3 bases and 4 bases, there was a span of 13 bases. The CDR3 is 14 residues long. Written as DNA, the CDR3 is TGTGCCAGCAGCTGGGGGGAGGGTGGCTATGGCTACACCTTC. Its translation is CASSWGEGGYGYTF.

This clone was detected many times. The genes are TRBV14 and TRBJ1-1, with a possible D match to TRBD1 (6 bases). This CDR3 is 15 amino acids long. With 2 bases removed from V and 7 bases from J, the gap between germline ends came to 17 bases. CDR1 and CDR2 (germline): SGHDN, FVKESK. CDR3 region: CASSQIGRGGFEAFF. The CDR3 nucleotides are TGTGCCAGCAGCCAAATCGGCAGGGGTGGTTTTGAAGCTTTCTTT. The entire variable domain, with the rest obtained from reference TRBV14 and TRBJ1-1, is as follows: EAGVTQFPSHSVIEKGQTVTLRCDPISGHDNLYWYRRVMGKEIKFLLHFVKESKQDESGMPNNRFLAERTGGTYSTLKVQPAELEDSGVYFCASSQIGRGGFEAFFGQGTRLTVV.